One sample yielded the 15 T cell receptor beta chains listed below, sequenced in a study of Ad26.COV2.S vaccination and SARS-CoV-2 variants. Documented treatment: some 19 received Ad26.COV2.S at low or high dose, single or two shots; several received placebo; per-sample allocation not given. Collection of samples fell on day 63 after the first vaccine or placebo injection. Using immunoSEQ multiplex PCR, the repertoire was profiled, and TCRdb retains in-frame clones only, with some absent. The sample contains 400,000 to 450,000 clones, 90% of which appear only once. This specimen was peripheral blood, taken in a trial of Ad26.COV2.S vaccine versus placebo. The origin of the receptors is a person aged 18-65 years who received the Ad26.COV2.S COVID-19 vaccine or a placebo.

The rearrangement links TRBV7-2 to TRBJ2-7; 9 bases fit TRBD2. Germline assignment: CDR1 SGHTA and CDR2 FQGNSA. The CDR3 extends over 14 amino acids. V lost 3 bases to trimming and J lost 6 bases; unmatched junction nucleotides: 6. CDR3: CASSLLAGPFEQYF. The CDR3, as DNA: TGTGCCAGCAGCTTGCTAGCGGGACCCTTCGAGCAGTACTTC.

The gene calls are TRBV18 and TRBJ1-3; weak D call: TRBD1 (5 bases). Germline V gives CDR1 KGHSH, CDR2 LQKENI. With 2 bases removed from V and 2 bases from J, the gap between germline ends came to 10 bases. The CDR3 spans 15 residues. This CDR3 reads CASSPGSGPGNTIYF. The CDR3 DNA reads TGTGCCAGCTCACCAGGGTCAGGGCCTGGAAACACCATATATTTT.

The rearrangement uses TRBV5-5 and TRBJ1-2, with D perhaps TRBD1 (5 bases). V shed 2 bases and J shed 3 bases, with 17 bases lying between them. Germline CDR1 is SGHKS and CDR2 is YYEKEE (reference sequence). The length of the CDR3 is 16 residues. CDR3 residues: CASSFTNQGSHYGYTF. CDR3 DNA sequence: TGTGCCAGCAGCTTCACGAATCAGGGTTCTCACTATGGCTACACCTTC.

The chain joins TRBV6-5 to TRBJ2-2; D possibly corresponds to TRBD2 (5 bases). Germline assignment: CDR1 MNHEY and CDR2 SVGAGI. Trimming stripped 8 bases from V and 5 bases from J, with 12 bases between. This CDR3 is 13 amino acids long. CDR3 loop: CASAEVSTGELFF. In DNA form, the CDR3 reads TGTGCCAGCGCGGAGGTCTCTACCGGGGAGCTGTTTTTT.

This chain connects TRBV6-5 to TRBJ1-1, with a tentative D call TRBD1 (5 bases). V lost 0 bases, J lost 9 bases, and 11 bases lay in between. CDR3 size: 13 residues. The V gene's germline CDR1 is MNHEY and CDR2 SVGAGI. The CDR3 reads CASSYSRGEQAFF. The CDR3 coding sequence is TGTGCCAGCAGTTACTCGAGGGGAGAACAAGCTTTCTTT.

This clone was observed a single time. V is TRBV6-1 and J is TRBJ1-3; unclear D gene. With 2 bases removed from V and 2 bases from J, the gap between germline ends came to 7 bases. Per the germline V gene, CDR1 is MNHNS and CDR2 is SASEGT. The CDR3 runs 14 residues. This chain's CDR3 is CASSEQGPGNTIYF. In nucleotides, the CDR3 is TGTGCCAGCAGTGAACAAGGACCTGGAAACACCATATATTTT.

V is TRBV6-1 and J is TRBJ2-7; 7 positions agree with TRBD1. This CDR3 is built from 14 residues. Trimming removed 3 bases from V and 4 bases from J; junction bases left unmatched: 6. Germline CDR1 MNHNS, CDR2 SASEGT. The DNA of the CDR3 is TGTGCCAGCAGTGAGGGGACAGCGCTTTACGAGCAGTACTTC. This translates into CASSEGTALYEQYF.

The chain is built from TRBV6-2 or TRBV6-3 and TRBJ2-3; D ambiguous. V lost 5 bases to trimming and J lost 2 bases, with 11 bases between them. The CDR3 loop spans 14 amino acids. CDR1 and CDR2 (germline): MNHEY, SVGEGT. The CDR3 region has the DNA TGTGCCAGCAGTAGGAGTGAGTACACAGATACGCAGTATTTT. This translates into CASSRSEYTDTQYF.

The V and J genes are TRBV19 and TRBJ1-3; 8 bases match TRBD1. Trimming removed 4 bases from V and 5 bases from J; junction bases left unmatched: 4. Germline loops: CDR1 LNHDA, CDR2 SQIVND (reference sequence). This CDR3 comprises 14 residues. CDR3: CASSNQGARNTIYF. For the CDR3, the DNA is TGTGCCAGTAGTAATCAGGGGGCACGAAACACCATATATTTT.

V gene TRBV5-4 combines with J gene TRBJ2-1; 10 nucleotides line up with TRBD2. Unmatched junction bases numbered 5, after V lost 2 bases and J lost 3 bases. This CDR3 is built from 16 residues. Germline CDR1 and CDR2: SGHNT and YYREEE (reference sequence). CDR3 loop: CASSFSSGRGYNEQFF. The CDR3 region has the DNA TGTGCCAGCAGCTTCTCTAGCGGGAGAGGCTACAATGAGCAGTTCTTC.

The chain is built from TRBV6-6 and TRBJ1-3, with D hard to call. The CDR3 has 14 residues. The V gene's germline CDR1 is MNHNY and CDR2 SVGAGI (reference sequence). Trimming removed 7 bases from V and 1 base from J, with 11 bases in between. CDR3 coding DNA: TGTGCCAGCACCCCTGGAGGGTCTGGAAACACCATATATTTT. As protein: CASTPGGSGNTIYF.

The genes are TRBV10-3 and TRBJ2-7; TRBD1 is a possible D gene (6 bases). Germline loops: CDR1 ENHRY, CDR2 SYGVKD. V was trimmed by 9 bases and J by 2 bases, leaving 8 bases between them. The CDR3 contains 11 residues. CDR3 DNA: TGTGCCATACAGGGCACCTACGAGCAGTACTTC. This gives the protein CAIQGTYEQYF.

For the CDR3, the DNA is TGTGCCAGCAGCTTAGAAGGGCTAGCGGAGTACAATGAGCAGTTCTTC. Translating it yields CASSLEGLAEYNEQFF. The chain is built from TRBV7-2 and TRBJ2-1, with 7 bases that match TRBD2. J lost 4 bases, V lost 1 base, and 7 bases had no gene match. The CDR3 loop spans 16 amino acids. The germline CDR1 and CDR2 sequences are SGHTA and FQGNSA. The full variable domain, its missing parts supplied by reference TRBV7-2 and TRBJ2-1, is GAGVSQSPSNKVTEKGKDVELRCDPISGHTALYWYRQSLGQGLEFLIYFQGNSAPDKSGLPSDRFSAERTGGSVSTLTIQRTQQEDSAVYLCASSLEGLAEYNEQFFGPGTRLTVL.

Only one count was recorded for this clone. The rearrangement joins TRBV6-7 to TRBJ2-2; TRBD1 might be the D (6 bases). TRBV6-7 is assigned to the ORF class and has an uncertain function. The CDR3 runs 11 residues. V was cut by 8 bases and J by 8 bases, with 9 bases left in between. CDR3 nucleotides: TGTGCCAGCGCCGGACAGGGGGAGCTGTTTTTT. This codes for CASAGQGELFF.

The chain uses TRBV20-1 and TRBJ1-6, with unresolved D. CDR1 is DFQATT, CDR2 SNEGSKA, per germline (reference sequence). Trimming stripped 3 bases from V and 9 bases from J, with 12 bases between. This CDR3 is built from 13 residues. The CDR3 protein is CSASSGNGSPLHF. CDR3 coding DNA: TGCAGTGCTAGTTCGGGTAATGGTTCACCCCTCCACTTT.